A single sample is the source of the 31 T cell receptor beta chains below, sequenced in a study of CD8+ T cells in alopecia areata. RNA extraction and reverse transcription yielded cDNA as sequencing template. The table came from immunoSEQ multiplex PCR; TCRdb's copy has only in-frame clones and leaves some out. Of a few hundred thousand clones listed, 40% to 45% are singletons. Treatment given: oral pan-JAK inhibitor, 5-10 mg twice daily. The starting material was CD4+ T cells sorted from blood, obtained at roughly week 38, from a patient treated with tofacitinib. The receptors come from a human donor with alopecia areata.

The chain combines TRBV7-2 with TRBJ2-7, with D unclear. V lost 0 bases, J lost 0 bases, and 6 bases lay in between. The germline V gene encodes CDR1 SGHTA and CDR2 FQGNSA. CDR3 length: 14 residues. The CDR3 sequence: CASSLASSSYEQYF. The CDR3 region has the DNA TGTGCCAGCAGCTTAGCTTCCAGCTCCTACGAGCAGTACTTC. The complete variable domain, with remaining parts taken from reference TRBV7-2 and TRBJ2-7, reads GAGVSQSPSNKVTEKGKDVELRCDPISGHTALYWYRQSLGQGLEFLIYFQGNSAPDKSGLPSDRFSAERTGGSVSTLTIQRTQQEDSAVYLCASSLASSSYEQYFGPGTRLTVT.

The gene calls are TRBV7-3 and TRBJ2-7; a weak D match, TRBD2 (7 bases). This CDR3 spans 14 amino acids. The germline gives CDR1 SGHTA, CDR2 FQGTGA. Trimming cost V 5 bases and J 5 bases, with 16 bases left between them. CDR3 residues: CASSDYQGGDEQYF. The CDR3 nucleotides are TGTGCCAGCAGCGACTATCAAGGGGGGGACGAGCAGTACTTC.

The V and J genes are TRBV5-4 and TRBJ2-5, with D possibly being TRBD2 (5 bases). The ends were cut back, 4 bases at V and 9 bases at J, with 19 bases in the middle. CDR1 is SGHNT and CDR2 is YYREEE in the germline V gene (reference sequence). This CDR3 has 14 amino acids. CDR3 coding DNA: TGTGCCAGCAGCAGAGAAGGACCCACCGGGGCCCAGTACTTC. Translating it yields CASSREGPTGAQYF. Together with reference TRBV5-4 and TRBJ2-5, the CDR3 gives the full variable domain: ETGVTQSPTHLIKTRGQQVTLRCSSQSGHNTVSWYQQALGQGPQFIFQYYREEENGRGNFPPRFSGLQFPNYSSELNVNALELDDSALYLCASSREGPTGAQYFGPGTRLLVL.

With respect to this clone: Germline and junction disagree at one end, which may indicate a read error. The chain couples TRBV30 to TRBJ2-1; D is perhaps TRBD2 (6 bases). CDR1 GTSNPN and CDR2 SVGIG come from the germline V gene (reference sequence). This CDR3 has 12 amino acids. The CDR3 bases are TGTGCCTGGAGTGGCCAGGCGGGGTTGGTCATCTTC. Residues: CAWSGQAGLVIF.

This clone was picked up many times. J is TRBJ1-1 and V is TRBV15, with unresolved D. Deletions cut 5 bases from V and 0 bases from J, with 7 bases between. Germline V CDR1 and CDR2: LNHNV, YYDKDF (reference sequence). The CDR3 sequence is 13 residues long. In DNA, the CDR3 is TGTGCCACCAGCCCTCGTATGAACACTGAAGCTTTCTTT. Translation: CATSPRMNTEAFF.

The V and J genes are TRBV30 and TRBJ1-2, with D tentatively TRBD1 (6 bases). The V and J ends lost 8 bases and 2 bases respectively, with 9 bases between them. The CDR3 extends over 11 amino acids. CDR1 is GTSNPN and CDR2 is SVGIG in the germline V gene (reference sequence). DNA for the CDR3: TGTGCCGAGGGGGGCAACTATGGCTACACCTTC. It yields the protein CAEGGNYGYTF.

A few counts support this clone. This chain uses TRBV2 with TRBJ1-1; perhaps TRBD1 as D (5 bases). The ends were cut back, 6 bases at V and 1 base at J, with 12 bases in the middle. Looked up from germline, CDR1 is SNHLY and CDR2 is FYNNEI. The CDR3 covers 14 residues. The CDR3 nucleotides are TGTGCCAGCAGCCGAGGGACGGCGAACACTGAAGCTTTCTTT. This gives the protein CASSRGTANTEAFF. Drawing the rest from reference TRBV2 and TRBJ1-1, the complete variable domain is EPEVTQTPSHQVTQMGQEVILRCVPISNHLYFYWYRQILGQKVEFLVSFYNNEISEKSEIFDDQFSVERPDGSNFTLKIRSTKLEDSAMYFCASSRGTANTEAFFGQGTRLTVV.

The gene calls are TRBV9 and TRBJ2-3; D gene uncertain. This CDR3 comprises 13 residues. Germline V gene lookup returns CDR1 SGDLS and CDR2 YYNGEE. Trimming took off 7 bases at V and 0 bases at J, with 9 bases between the two ends. DNA of the CDR3: TGTGCCAGCTCGATAACTAGCACAGATACGCAGTATTTT. Protein sequence: CASSITSTDTQYF.

The chain couples TRBV13 to TRBJ2-5; 9 bases match TRBD2. This CDR3 spans 15 amino acids. Germline-derived CDR1 and CDR2 are PRHDT and FYEKMQ (reference sequence). V shed 5 bases, J shed 4 bases, and the junction held 8 bases outside the gene matches. The CDR3 region is CASSLLAGGVETQYF. The CDR3 DNA reads as TGTGCCAGCAGCCTCCTTGCGGGAGGGGTAGAGACCCAGTACTTC.

The genes are TRBV6-1 and TRBJ2-5; tentative D call: TRBD1 (6 bases). Trimming removed 6 bases from V and 2 bases from J, with 10 bases in between. The CDR3 covers 13 residues. Germline V CDR1 and CDR2: MNHNS, SASEGT. CDR3 DNA sequence: TGTGCCAGCAGGCAGGGGCGGCAAGAGACCCAGTACTTC. It is translated as CASRQGRQETQYF.

This clone was observed once. The chain has TRBV25-1 and TRBJ1-2; D is undetermined. With 6 bases removed from V and 5 bases from J, the gap between germline ends came to 22 bases. This CDR3 has 16 amino acids. Germline V gene data show CDR1 as MGHDK and CDR2 as SYGVNS. This CDR3 reads CASRTPGRAHGYGYTF. CDR3 coding DNA: TGTGCCAGCAGGACCCCAGGAAGGGCCCATGGGTATGGCTACACCTTC.

The chain employs TRBV15 and TRBJ1-3, with TRBD1 as a possible D gene (5 bases). The CDR3 consists of 16 residues. The ends were cut back, 2 bases at V and 0 bases at J, with 11 bases in the middle. Germline V CDR1 and CDR2: LNHNV, YYDKDF (reference sequence). CDR3 residues: CATSRKGRVSGNTIYF. In DNA, the CDR3 is TGTGCCACCAGCAGAAAGGGCAGGGTCTCTGGAAACACCATATATTTT.

V gene TRBV30 combines with J gene TRBJ1-1; the D gene is possibly TRBD1 (5 bases). Germline V gene sequence: CDR1 GTSNPN, CDR2 SVGIG (reference sequence). Trimming removed 5 bases from V and 1 base from J, with 8 bases in between. The CDR3 spans 12 residues. CDR3 amino acids: CAWEGTNTEAFF. The CDR3 bases are TGTGCCTGGGAGGGGACGAACACTGAAGCTTTCTTT. The full variable domain, with the rest looked up from reference TRBV30 and TRBJ1-1, is SQTIHQWPATLVQPVGSPLSLECTVEGTSNPNLYWYRQAAGRGLQLLFYSVGIGQISSEVPQNLSASRPQDRQFILSSKKLLLSDSGFYLCAWEGTNTEAFFGQGTRLTVV.

This chain uses TRBV5-1 with TRBJ1-1, with D possibly TRBD1 on 5 matching bases. Germline V CDR1 and CDR2: SGHRS, YFSETQ. The CDR3 is 15 residues long. V gave up 0 bases and J gave up 1 base, with 10 bases separating them. The CDR3 DNA reads TGCGCCAGCAGCTTGGAGCCAGGGTCGAACACTGAAGCTTTCTTT. Translating gives CASSLEPGSNTEAFF.

This clone was detected only a few times. The V gene is TRBV29-1, the J gene TRBJ2-1, with D unresolved. The germline gives CDR1 SQVTM, CDR2 ANQGSEA. This CDR3 is 14 amino acids long. Trimming left V 5 bases short and J 0 bases short, with 11 bases between. CDR3 protein: CSVFTASSYNEQFF. The CDR3 nucleotides read TGCAGCGTTTTCACTGCGAGCTCCTACAATGAGCAGTTCTTC.

The CDR3 sequence is CASSASAGRTDTQYF. In DNA, the CDR3 is TGCGCCAGCAGCGCCTCTGCAGGGAGAACAGATACGCAGTATTTT. The V call is TRBV5-1, the J call TRBJ2-3; perhaps D is TRBD1 or TRBD2 (5 bases each). V was pared by 4 bases and J by 3 bases, with 15 bases between. This CDR3 has 15 amino acids. In germline, CDR1 is SGHRS, CDR2 YFSETQ.

CDR3 protein: CSVEVPLAGGLYEQFF. CDR3 bases: TGCAGCGTTGAAGTCCCACTAGCGGGAGGGCTCTATGAGCAGTTCTTC. The chain joins TRBV29-1 to TRBJ2-1; TRBD2 aligns across 13 bases. The V gene end was trimmed by 1 base and the J gene end by 8 bases; junction bases not matched to a gene: 8. Germline CDR1 reads SQVTM; CDR2 reads ANQGSEA. The CDR3 runs to 16 residues.

The V gene is TRBV7-2, the J gene TRBJ2-6; tentative D call: TRBD2 (7 bases). Germline assignment: CDR1 SGHTA and CDR2 FQGNSA. V was cut by 0 bases and J by 0 bases, with 12 bases left in between. CDR3 length: 18 residues. The CDR3 nucleotides read TGTGCCAGCAGCTTAGCGCCGGGGGGCAGCTCTGGGGCCAACGTCCTGACTTTC. It translates to CASSLAPGGSSGANVLTF.

V is TRBV23-1 and J is TRBJ1-5, with 7 bases fitting TRBD1. TRBV23-1 belongs to the ORF category, with a function that is uncertain. The CDR3 loop spans 17 amino acids. Trimming at V came to 6 bases and at J to 2 bases, leaving 13 bases not matched to a gene. The CDR3 bases are TGCGCCAGCAGACGGGACAGTGACCAGGGGGGCAATCAGCCCCAGCATTTT. Translating gives CASRRDSDQGGNQPQHF.

The chain has TRBV20-1 and TRBJ2-1, with 13 bases fitting TRBD2. The CDR3 sequence is 11 residues long. V lost 7 bases to trimming and J lost 11 bases; unmatched junction nucleotides: 2. From germline, CDR1 is DFQATT and CDR2 SNEGSKA (reference sequence). The CDR3: CSGGLAGQQFF. CDR3 DNA sequence: TGCAGTGGGGGACTAGCGGGGCAGCAGTTCTTC.

The chain combines TRBV5-1 with TRBJ2-3; 7 bases are a match to TRBD2. CDR1 is SGHRS, CDR2 YFSETQ, per germline. There are 14 residues in the CDR3. With V trimmed by 7 bases and J by 0 bases, 5 bases remained unmatched. CDR3 in DNA: TGCGCCAGCGAGAGGGAGGGGAGCACAGATACGCAGTATTTT. This codes for CASEREGSTDTQYF.

The J gene is TRBJ2-3, the V gene TRBV29-1, with D perhaps TRBD2 (6 bases). CDR1 is SQVTM, CDR2 ANQGSEA, per germline. The CDR3 totals 14 residues. V was shortened by 3 bases and J by 6 bases, with 16 bases between the two germline ends. The CDR3 bases are TGCAGCGTTGAGTTCCGAGGAGCGGGTGATACGCAGTATTTT. It translates to CSVEFRGAGDTQYF.

The chain employs TRBV5-1 and TRBJ2-1, with D uncertain. The CDR3 has 14 residues. Deletions cut 4 bases from V and 3 bases from J, with 11 bases between. Germline CDR1 reads SGHRS; CDR2 reads YFSETQ. The CDR3 DNA reads TGCGCCAGCAGCCCATCCTTCAGCTACAATGAGCAGTTCTTC. The encoded protein is CASSPSFSYNEQFF.

The V and J genes are TRBV30 and TRBJ1-1; 10 nucleotides match TRBD1. Trimming removed 2 bases from V and 4 bases from J; junction bases left unmatched: 4. CDR1 and CDR2 from the germline V gene are GTSNPN and SVGIG (reference sequence). The CDR3 runs to 14 residues. DNA of the CDR3: TGTGCCTGGAGTAGACAGGGGGCGGTCACTGAAGCTTTCTTT. This translates into CAWSRQGAVTEAFF.

This clone has a single count. J is TRBJ2-5 and V is TRBV9; possible D gene TRBD2, 5 bases. Germline CDR1 SGDLS, CDR2 YYNGEE. Trimming left V 3 bases short and J 1 base short, with 19 bases between. CDR3 length equals 17 residues. CDR3 sequence: CASSALSREGGQETQYF. In DNA form, the CDR3 reads TGTGCCAGCAGCGCCTTAAGCCGGGAAGGAGGCCAAGAGACCCAGTACTTC.

CDR3 loop: CAWNQMGATEAFF. For the CDR3, the DNA is TGTGCCTGGAATCAGATGGGGGCGACTGAAGCTTTCTTT. The gene calls are TRBV30 and TRBJ1-1, with D perhaps TRBD1 (6 bases). V lost 4 bases and J lost 5, with 14 bases in between. The CDR3 runs to 13 residues. CDR1 GTSNPN and CDR2 SVGIG come from the germline V gene (reference sequence).

The chain uses TRBV9 and TRBJ2-2; TRBD2 agrees at 7 bases. This CDR3 comprises 16 residues. The V gene end was trimmed by 3 bases and the J gene end by 3 bases; junction bases not matched to a gene: 8. Germline V CDR1 and CDR2: SGDLS, YYNGEE. The chain's CDR3 is CASSAQPLADTGELFF. CDR3 nucleotide sequence: TGTGCCAGCAGCGCCCAGCCCCTAGCGGACACCGGGGAGCTGTTTTTT.

This clone was seen a handful of times. V gene TRBV7-9 combines with J gene TRBJ2-6; D gene ambiguous. V lost 5 bases to trimming and J lost 4 bases, with 12 bases between them. This CDR3 contains 15 residues. Germline V gene data show CDR1 as SEHNR and CDR2 as FQNEAQ (reference sequence). The CDR3 region has the DNA TGTGCCAGCAGCGCCGGTAGGCCAGGGGCCAACGTCCTGACTTTC. Its protein product is CASSAGRPGANVLTF.

This clone has a single count. CDR3 DNA: TGTGCCAGCAGCCCGGGGACAGGGCGCTACGAGCAGTACTTC. It specifies CASSPGTGRYEQYF. The rearrangement links TRBV7-6 to TRBJ2-7, with 9 bases lining up with TRBD1. The length of the CDR3 is 14 residues. Unmatched junction bases numbered 5, after V lost 5 bases and J lost 3 bases. In germline, CDR1 is SGHVS, CDR2 FNYEAQ.

The sample holds a few counts of this clone. The gene calls are TRBV30 and TRBJ2-1; weak D call: TRBD2 (6 bases). The germline V and J ends were trimmed by 4 bases and 9 bases, with 25 bases remaining between them. This CDR3 is 16 amino acids long. The germline V gene has CDR1 GTSNPN and CDR2 SVGIG (reference sequence). Here the CDR3 reads CAWINGGGGLDSEQFF. DNA for the CDR3: TGTGCCTGGATTAACGGGGGAGGAGGGCTCGACAGTGAGCAGTTCTTC.

V is TRBV7-9 and J is TRBJ2-1; D may be TRBD1 or TRBD2 (5 bases each). Per germline, CDR1 SEHNR and CDR2 FQNEAQ (reference sequence). V shed 2 bases and J shed 6 bases, with 8 bases lying between them. This CDR3 has 13 residues. In DNA, the CDR3 is TGTGCCAGCAGCTTAAGGGGACGCAATGAGCAGTTCTTC. This sequence encodes CASSLRGRNEQFF.